The sequence of this T cell receptor beta chain was determined in a study of HIV-infected children after antiretroviral therapy interruption. Study-level background: Recorded EBV and CMV exposure existed for most children. Weeks 0, 48 and 150 were sampled under continuous treatment. Points from the study as a whole: After interruption, shared-triplet CDR3 clustering rose in three patients.

This clonotype was observed at least ten times. The antigen is unknown. Treatment reported: PENTA 11 planned treatment interruption arm or continuous ART arm. At least 24 weeks of at least three-drug ART, in children 2 to 15 years. From germline, CDR1 is LNHDA and CDR2 SQIVND (reference sequence). With 9 bases removed from V and 6 bases from J, the gap between germline ends came to 8 bases. This CDR3 spans 11 amino acids. The TCR library was built from RNA with a 3' RACE protocol and unique molecular identifiers. TCRdb reprocessed the 3' RACE reads with MiXCR, giving one entry per CDR3 protein. Of approximately 16,000 distinct CDR3 sequences listed, approximately 3.6% are singletons.

Sample: CD45RO+ CD8+ T cells from PBMCs, pooled from several time points, taken from a donor given antiretroviral therapy, either interrupted or continuous. This sample's subset: memory CD8+ CD45RO+ CD45RA- T cells. The receptor's source is a pool of human donors with HIV. This rearrangement joins TRBV19 to TRBJ2-2, with a possible D match to TRBD2 (5 bases). DNA of the CDR3: TGTGCCAGCGAGGGTCCCGGGGAGCTGTTTTTT. This sequence encodes CASEGPGELFF.